This T cell receptor beta chain was obtained from a study of a mutant IDH1 vaccine in newly diagnosed glioma. As regards this clone: Antigen: not known.

Specified time point: week 35, safety follow-up. What each vaccine dose contained was 300 ug of mutant IDH1 20-mer peptide, accompanied by topical imiquimod. This CDR3 comprises 14 residues. Germline V gene lookup returns CDR1 MNHEY and CDR2 SMNVEV (reference sequence). The V end was cut by 4 bases, the J end by 1 base, with 10 bases between. Assay: immunoSEQ multiplex PCR; the TCRdb copy retains only in-frame clones and omits some. The repertoire includes around 44,000 clones, roughly 80% of them detected once, and roughly 6.8% sits in the top ten. Here the sequenced sample was PBMCs, taken from a glioma patient whose treatment included an IDH1 peptide vaccine. This sequence joins TRBV27 and TRBJ1-1, with TRBD1 as a possible D gene (5 bases). This TCR was sampled from a man aged 35-49 years with glioma. CDR3 sequence: CASSSAGQNTEAFF. The CDR3 DNA sequence: TGTGCCAGCAGTTCGGCCGGACAGAACACTGAAGCTTTCTTT.